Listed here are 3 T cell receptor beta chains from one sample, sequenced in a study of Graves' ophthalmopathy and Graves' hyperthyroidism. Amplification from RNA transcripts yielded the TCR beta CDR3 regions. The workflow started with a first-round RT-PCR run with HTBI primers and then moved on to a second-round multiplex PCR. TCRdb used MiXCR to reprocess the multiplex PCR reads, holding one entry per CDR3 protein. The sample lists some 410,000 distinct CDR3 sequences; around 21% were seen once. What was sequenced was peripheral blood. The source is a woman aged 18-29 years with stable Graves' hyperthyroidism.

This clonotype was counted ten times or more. The CDR3 here is CASRLAGYQETQYF. The DNA of the CDR3 is TGTGCCAGCAGGCTAGCGGGGTACCAAGAGACCCAGTACTTC. V is TRBV28 and J is TRBJ2-5; TRBD2 matches at 9 bases. The junction had 2 bases not matched to a gene; V was cut back by 6 bases and J by 0 bases. CDR3 length: 14 residues. The V gene's germline CDR1 is MDHEN and CDR2 SYDVKM.

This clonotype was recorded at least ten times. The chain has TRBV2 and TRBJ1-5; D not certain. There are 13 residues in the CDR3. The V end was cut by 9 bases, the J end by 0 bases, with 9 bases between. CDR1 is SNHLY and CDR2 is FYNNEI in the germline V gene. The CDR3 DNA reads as TGTGCCAGTCAGGAGAATAGCAATCAGCCCCAGCATTTT. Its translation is CASQENSNQPQHF.

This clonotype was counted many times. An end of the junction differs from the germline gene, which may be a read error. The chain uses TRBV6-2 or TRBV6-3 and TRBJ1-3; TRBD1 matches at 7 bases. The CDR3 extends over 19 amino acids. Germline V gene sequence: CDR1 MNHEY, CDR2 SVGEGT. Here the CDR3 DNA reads TGTGCCAGCAGTCACTCGGGGGGACAGCCCGAAACATCTGGAAACACCATATATTTT. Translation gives CASSHSGGQPETSGNTIYF.